This passage covers 25 T cell receptor beta chains from one sample sequenced in a study of T cell clonality in common variable immunodeficiency. General observations from the study: Fewer deletions and N-nucleotide insertions were reportedly seen in common variable immunodeficiency TCR beta sequences.

Which antigens these TCRs recognize remains unknown. Only in-frame clones appear in the TCRdb table, and some are missing; sequencing was by immunoSEQ multiplex PCR. The profile covers 5,500 to 9,000 clones, none occurring a single time. Sequenced sample: peripheral blood mononuclear cells. Receptors originate from a human donor with common variable immunodeficiency.

This clone rates as medium-sized. The CDR3 extends 3 residues past the end of the read, so its final part is completed from the germline J gene. The gene calls are TRBV5-1 and TRBJ1-4, with 7 bases lining up with TRBD1. V was pared by 4 bases and J by 2 bases, with 5 bases of the junction left unmatched. CDR3 length equals 15 residues. The germline gives CDR1 SGHRS, CDR2 YFSETQ. The CDR3 spells CASSILTGTNEKLFF. Incomplete CDR3 DNA: TGCGCCAGCAGCATACTGACAGGGACTAATGAAAAA. The entire variable domain, with the rest obtained from reference TRBV5-1 and TRBJ1-4, is as follows: KAGVTQTPRYLIKTRGQQVTLSCSPISGHRSVSWYQQTPGQGLQFLFEYFSETQRNKGNFPGRFSGRQFSNSRSEMNVSTLELGDSALYLCASSILTGTNEKLFFGSGTQLSVL.

This clone occurred a few times. The read ends 3 residues early relative to the CDR3; the germline J gene fills the gap. V is TRBV6-2 or TRBV6-3 and J is TRBJ2-7, with TRBD2 matching over 14 bases. This CDR3 has 15 residues. Germline lookup yields CDR1 MNHEY and CDR2 SVGEGT. Losses at the gene ends were 6 bases for V and 5 bases for J; bases not matched to a gene: 6. CDR3 bases read: TGTGCCAGCAGCCAGGGACTAGCGGGAGCTGACGAG. Encoded protein: CASSQGLAGADE. The full CDR3 protein reads CASSQGLAGADEQYF.

As for this clone: The missing CDR3 end, 3 residues past where the read stops, is filled in from the germline J gene. V usage is TRBV19 and J usage is TRBJ2-2; D might be TRBD2 (6 bases). V was cut by 5 bases and J by 4 bases, with 14 bases left in between. The CDR3 contains 15 residues. CDR1 and CDR2 (germline): LNHDA, SQIVND (reference sequence). This CDR3 is CASSPGTFSTGELFF. CDR3 DNA, as far as it was read: TGTGCCAGTAGTCCGGGGACTTTTAGCACCGGGGAG. Based on the CDR3 plus reference TRBV19 and TRBJ2-2, the full variable domain is DGGITQSPKYLFRKEGQNVTLSCEQNLNHDAMYWYRQDPGQGLRLIYYSQIVNDFQKGDIAEGYSVSREKKESFPLTVTSAQKNPTAFYLCASSPGTFSTGELFFGEGSRLTVL.

This clone showed up just a few times. The CDR3 loop is CASSRGGAKEKLFF. The CDR3 bases that were read are TGTGCCAGCTCACGAGGGGGCGCAAAGGAAAAA. This chain joins TRBV18 and TRBJ1-4, with TRBD1 matching 7 bases. Read data end 3 residues before the CDR3 end; the end is taken from the germline J gene. The germline CDR1 and CDR2 sequences are KGHSH and LQKENI. This CDR3 comprises 14 residues. V shed 4 bases, J shed 8 bases, and the junction held 7 bases outside the gene matches.

This clone has just a few counts. The read is 3 residues too short to cover the CDR3 end, so that end is filled in from the germline J gene. The J gene is TRBJ2-1, the V gene TRBV7-2; 12 nucleotides line up with TRBD2. The CDR3 totals 14 residues. The germline V gene encodes CDR1 SGHTA and CDR2 FQGNSA. The V segment lost 3 bases and the J segment 9 bases; nucleotides outside the gene matches: 3. Incomplete CDR3 DNA: TGTGCCAGCAGCTTGACTAGCGGGAGCGGTGAG. This codes for CASSLTSGSGE. The whole CDR3 region reads CASSLTSGSGEQFF.

Relative to its sample, this clone is medium-sized. The read ends 3 residues early relative to the CDR3; the germline J gene fills the gap. This chain uses TRBV11-3 with TRBJ2-2; D may match TRBD1 or TRBD2 (5 bases each). Trimming stripped 1 base from V and 3 bases from J, with 6 bases between. Germline CDR1 reads SGHNT; CDR2 reads YENEEA. CDR3 size: 14 residues. The chain's CDR3 is CASSLGGDTGELFF. CDR3 DNA (partial): TGTGCCAGCAGCTTAGGAGGGGACACCGGGGAG.

At least ten counts were recorded for this clone. The read ends 3 residues before the CDR3 terminus; that terminus is restored from the germline J gene. The genes are TRBV6-2 or TRBV6-3 and TRBJ2-1; 9 positions agree with TRBD2. Germline V gene lookup returns CDR1 MNHEY and CDR2 SVGEGT. Losses at the gene ends were 7 bases for V and 0 bases for J; bases not matched to a gene: 7. This CDR3 has 16 residues. Here the CDR3 reads CASTDPSGNSYNEQFF. CDR3 DNA (partial): TGTGCCAGCACCGACCCTAGCGGGAACTCCTACAATGAG.

Turning to this clone: The sequence runs out 3 residues before the end of the CDR3; the remainder is reconstructed from the germline J gene. The chain has TRBV29-1 and TRBJ1-4; 7 bases align to TRBD1. The ends lost 4 bases at V and 0 bases at J; junction bases unmatched: 2. The CDR3 contains 14 residues. Germline V gene sequence: CDR1 SQVTM, CDR2 ANQGSEA. The CDR3 bases that were read are TGCAGCGTTGGGGACAGCGCAACTAATGAAAAA. Amino acid sequence: CSVGDSATNEK. The full CDR3 is CSVGDSATNEKLFF.

This clone was counted at least ten times. The CDR3 end lies 3 residues beyond the end of the read and is filled in from the germline J gene. This chain connects TRBV18 to TRBJ2-2, with 11 nucleotides matching TRBD2. The CDR3 runs to 17 residues. Trimming took 4 bases from V and 5 from J; bases not matched to a gene: 9. Germline V gene lookup returns CDR1 KGHSH and CDR2 LQKENI. The CDR3 loop reads CASSLNKLAGETGELFF. The CDR3 bases that were read are TGTGCCAGCTCACTCAATAAACTAGCGGGAGAGACCGGGGAG.

This clone is medium-sized (0.01 to 0.1%) in the sample. The sequenced fragment ends 3 residues before the CDR3 boundary, so the rest is inferred from the germline J gene. The chain is built from TRBV20-1 and TRBJ1-2; 7 positions agree with TRBD1. This CDR3 region has 13 residues. Germline CDR1 reads DFQATT; CDR2 reads SNEGSKA (reference sequence). Losses at the gene ends were 4 bases for V and 4 bases for J; bases not matched to a gene: 6. The CDR3 reads CSAKEQGIYGYTF. The sequenced part of the CDR3 DNA is TGCAGTGCTAAAGAACAGGGGATCTATGGC.

Relative to its sample, this clone is medium-sized. Coverage ceases 3 residues before the CDR3 finishes, and the germline J gene fills in the end. V gene TRBV10-3 combines with J gene TRBJ1-2; D remains ambiguous. CDR1 ENHRY and CDR2 SYGVKD come from the germline V gene. The V end lost 7 bases, the J end lost 5 bases, and 11 bases lay between the germline ends. This CDR3 has 12 residues. CDR3 DNA, as far as it was read: TGTGCCATCATACTGGGCCCGTATGGC. Protein sequence: CAIILGPYG. The complete CDR3 reads CAIILGPYGYTF.

This clone was seen ten or more times. Read coverage stops 3 residues before the CDR3 terminus; the germline J gene supplies the remainder. The chain carries TRBV7-2 and TRBJ2-2, with D tentatively TRBD2 (7 bases). Looked up from germline, CDR1 is SGHTA and CDR2 is FQGNSA. Trimming removed 5 bases at V and 5 bases at J, with 12 bases between. This CDR3 is built from 14 residues. Here the CDR3 reads CASSREGGTGELFF. The sequenced part of the CDR3 DNA is TGTGCCAGCAGCCGAGAGGGGGGGACCGGGGAG.

This clone was seen a handful of times. The read comes to an end 3 residues before the CDR3 does, leaving the germline J gene to fill in the end. This sequence joins TRBV6-1 and TRBJ2-1; TRBD2 agrees at 11 bases. In germline, CDR1 is MNHNS, CDR2 SASEGT. The CDR3 is made up of 15 amino acids. The J segment lost 8 bases and the V segment lost 3 bases, leaving 6 bases of the junction unmatched. Partial CDR3 DNA: TGTGCCAGCAGTGATGGTCTAGCGGGAGGCCATGAG. Protein sequence: CASSDGLAGGHE. From start to end, the CDR3 is CASSDGLAGGHEQFF.

This clone was seen a handful of times. The observed sequence ends 3 residues before the CDR3 terminus, with the missing tail filled in from the germline J gene. The rearrangement uses TRBV18 and TRBJ2-1; 9 bases agree with TRBD1. CDR3 length: 15 amino acids. The V segment lost 3 bases and the J segment 7 bases; nucleotides outside the gene matches: 7. Germline CDR1 and CDR2: KGHSH and LQKENI. This CDR3 is CASSPSGTGTNEQFF. CDR3 DNA, as far as it was read: TGTGCCAGCTCACCCTCCGGGACAGGGACAAATGAG.

The table lists this clone with a few counts. Coverage ceases 3 residues before the CDR3 finishes, and the germline J gene fills in the end. This rearrangement joins TRBV2 to TRBJ2-5, with 8 bases matching TRBD2. Germline V gene sequence: CDR1 SNHLY, CDR2 FYNNEI. The CDR3 has 15 residues. J lost 7 bases, V lost 2 bases, and 9 bases had no gene match. The CDR3 DNA, read in part, is TGTGCCAGCAGTGAAACTAGCGGCGATAAGGGGACC. As protein: CASSETSGDKGT. The whole CDR3 reads CASSETSGDKGTQYF.

This clone was found many times. The read ends 3 residues before the CDR3 terminus; that terminus is restored from the germline J gene. J is TRBJ2-1 and V is TRBV2, with TRBD1 matching over 10 bases. The CDR3 is 14 residues long. The germline gives CDR1 SNHLY, CDR2 FYNNEI. V lost 6 bases, J lost 8 bases, and 7 bases stayed unmatched. The CDR3 here is CASSPTGGSYEQFF. Partial CDR3 DNA: TGTGCCAGCAGCCCGACAGGGGGCAGCTATGAG. The full variable domain, its missing parts supplied by reference TRBV2 and TRBJ2-1, is EPEVTQTPSHQVTQMGQEVILRCVPISNHLYFYWYRQILGQKVEFLVSFYNNEISEKSEIFDDQFSVERPDGSNFTLKIRSTKLEDSAMYFCASSPTGGSYEQFFGPGTRLTVL.

This clone was counted ten times or more. The CDR3 sequence is CASSLTGLEDEKLFF. The sequenced CDR3 bases are TGCGCCAGCAGCTTGACAGGGTTGGAGGATGAAAAA. The chain links TRBV5-1 to TRBJ1-4; a possible D gene is TRBD1 (6 bases). Coverage ceases 3 residues before the CDR3 finishes, and the germline J gene fills in the end. The CDR3 is 15 amino acids. Trimming removed 1 base from V and 6 bases from J, with 13 bases in between. CDR1 SGHRS and CDR2 YFSETQ come from the germline V gene. Using reference TRBV5-1 and TRBJ1-4 for the parts outside the CDR3, the full variable domain is KAGVTQTPRYLIKTRGQQVTLSCSPISGHRSVSWYQQTPGQGLQFLFEYFSETQRNKGNFPGRFSGRQFSNSRSEMNVSTLELGDSALYLCASSLTGLEDEKLFFGSGTQLSVL.

By its share, this clone is medium-sized. The read terminates 3 residues ahead of where the CDR3 ends, so the germline J gene completes it. The rearrangement joins TRBV5-1 to TRBJ2-2, with 10 bases aligning to TRBD2. Germline V gene data show CDR1 as SGHRS and CDR2 as YFSETQ. The CDR3 contains 15 residues. The V and J ends lost 7 bases and 6 bases, in that order; junction bases with no gene match: 9. CDR3 bases read: TGCGCCAGCCAGATAGCGGGAGGCACGCCCGGGGAG. Translation: CASQIAGGTPGE. The whole CDR3 protein is CASQIAGGTPGELFF.

This clone was seen many times. Read sequence stops 3 residues before the CDR3 end, and the germline J gene provides the missing end. The chain employs TRBV7-8 and TRBJ2-1; 12 bases are shared with TRBD2. Trimming cost V 3 bases and J 7 bases; bases outside gene matches: 7. In germline, CDR1 is SGHVS, CDR2 FQNEAQ. The length of the CDR3 is 16 residues. The part of the CDR3 DNA that was read is TGTGCCAGCAGCTTTAGGAGGACTAGCGGGGCAAATGAG. Protein: CASSFRRTSGANE. The CDR3 in its entirety is CASSFRRTSGANEQFF. The full variable domain, completed using reference TRBV7-8 and TRBJ2-1, is GAGVSQSPRYKVAKRGQDVALRCDPISGHVSLFWYQQALGQGPEFLTYFQNEAQLDKSGLPSDRFFAERPEGSVSTLKIQRTQQEDSAVYLCASSFRRTSGANEQFFGPGTRLTVL.

This clone was seen repeatedly, ten times or more. The read comes to an end 3 residues before the CDR3 does, leaving the germline J gene to fill in the end. The rearrangement links TRBV7-9 to TRBJ1-2, with D perhaps TRBD1 (5 bases). V lost 5 bases, J lost 7 bases, and 11 bases lay in between. The length of the CDR3 is 12 residues. Germline V gene data show CDR1 as SEHNR and CDR2 as FQNEAQ (reference sequence). The CDR3 spells CASSPSGGGYTF. The sequenced part of the CDR3 DNA is TGTGCCAGCAGCCCATCCGGGGGTGGC.

This clone was counted a few times. The CDR3 is cut off 3 residues early in the read; its end comes from the germline J gene. This chain connects TRBV5-6 to TRBJ1-1; a weak D match, TRBD1 (6 bases). The germline V and J ends were trimmed by 6 bases and 6 bases, with 9 bases remaining between them. CDR1 SGHDT and CDR2 YYEEEE come from the germline V gene. This CDR3 spans 11 amino acids. The CDR3 bases that were read are TGTGCCAGCACCTACAGGGCTGAA. Translating it yields CASTYRAE. The CDR3, in full, reads CASTYRAEAFF.

This clone was picked up a small number of times. The read falls 3 residues short of the CDR3 end, and the missing part is taken from the germline J gene. The chain uses TRBV5-1 and TRBJ2-3; 9 nucleotides agree with TRBD2. The CDR3 is made up of 18 amino acids. V lost 5 bases and J lost 1; bases outside the gene matches: 14. Germline loops: CDR1 SGHRS, CDR2 YFSETQ. The CDR3: CASSSISGSSKGTDTQYF. CDR3 DNA, as far as it was read: TGCGCCAGCAGTAGTATTAGCGGGAGTTCGAAGGGCACAGATACG.

This clone was seen a handful of times. The read ends 3 residues before the CDR3 terminus; that terminus is restored from the germline J gene. The V and J genes are TRBV4-2 and TRBJ2-5, with D maybe TRBD2 (5 bases). This CDR3 has 13 residues. Trimming shortened V by 1 base and J by 4 bases, and 7 bases separated the two germline ends. Germline V CDR1 and CDR2: LGHNA, YNFKEQ. The sequenced part of the CDR3 DNA is TGTGCCAGCAGCCAAGTTGCGGGAGAGACC. Translation: CASSQVAGET. The CDR3, in full, reads CASSQVAGETQYF.

This clone was seen many times. Coverage ceases 3 residues before the CDR3 finishes, and the germline J gene fills in the end. The chain combines TRBV27 with TRBJ2-7; 8 bases map to TRBD1. There are 15 residues in the CDR3. Germline trimming cut 4 bases from V and 1 base from J; bases unmatched to any gene: 6. The V gene's germline CDR1 is MNHEY and CDR2 SMNVEV (reference sequence). The part of the CDR3 DNA that was read is TGTGCCAGCAGTTCCGGACAGGGTTTTTCCTACGAG. It encodes CASSSGQGFSYE. In full, the CDR3 reads CASSSGQGFSYEQYF.

This clone was recorded at least ten times. Read coverage stops 3 residues before the CDR3 terminus; the germline J gene supplies the remainder. The chain has TRBV7-2 and TRBJ1-2; 9 bases are a match to TRBD1. This CDR3 region has 14 residues. Germline V gives CDR1 SGHTA, CDR2 FQGNSA. The sequenced CDR3 bases are TGTGCCAGCAGCCTTTGGACAGGGGCCGGAGGC. Translation: CASSLWTGAGG. The full-length CDR3 reads as CASSLWTGAGGYTF.